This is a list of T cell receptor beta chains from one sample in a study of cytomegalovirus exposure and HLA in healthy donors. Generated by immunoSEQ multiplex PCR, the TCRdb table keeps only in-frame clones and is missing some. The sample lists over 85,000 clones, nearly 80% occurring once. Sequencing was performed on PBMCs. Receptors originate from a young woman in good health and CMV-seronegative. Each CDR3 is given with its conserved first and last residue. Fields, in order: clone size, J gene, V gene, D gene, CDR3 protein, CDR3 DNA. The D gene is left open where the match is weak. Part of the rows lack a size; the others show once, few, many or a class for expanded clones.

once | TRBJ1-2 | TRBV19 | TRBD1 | CASSTSDRVLKGYTF | TGTGCCAGTAGTACCTCCGACAGGGTACTAAAAGGCTACACCTTC
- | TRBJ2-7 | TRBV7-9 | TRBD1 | CASSLGQGPLRQYF | TGTGCCAGCAGCTTGGGACAGGGGCCCCTTAGGCAGTACTTC
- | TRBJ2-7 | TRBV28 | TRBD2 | CASRPSGRYEQYF | TGTGCCAGCAGACCTTCCGGGAGGTACGAGCAGTACTTC
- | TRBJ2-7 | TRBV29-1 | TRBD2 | CSVEFGGGNEQYF | TGCAGCGTTGAATTTGGGGGAGGGAACGAGCAGTACTTC
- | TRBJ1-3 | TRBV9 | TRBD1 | CASSAPDRAGNTIYF | TGTGCCAGCAGCGCCCCTGACAGGGCTGGAAACACCATATATTTT
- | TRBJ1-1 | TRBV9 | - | CASSVATGSEAFF | TGTGCCAGCAGCGTAGCTACGGGGAGTGAAGCTTTCTTT
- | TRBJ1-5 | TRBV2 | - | CASSRQYSNQPQHF | TGTGCCAGCAGTCGACAGTATAGCAATCAGCCCCAGCATTTT
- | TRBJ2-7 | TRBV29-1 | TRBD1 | CSARQGVYEQYF | TGCAGCGCCCGACAGGGGGTCTACGAGCAGTACTTC
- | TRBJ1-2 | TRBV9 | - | CASRGRGGEDYGYTF | TGTGCCAGCAGGGGTAGGGGGGGGGAAGATTATGGCTACACCTTC
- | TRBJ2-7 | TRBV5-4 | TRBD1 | CASSADRAHEQYF | TGTGCCAGCAGCGCCGACAGGGCCCACGAGCAGTACTTC
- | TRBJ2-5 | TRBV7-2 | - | CAGGGGVGSQYF | TGTGCCGGGGGGGGCGGGGTGGGATCCCAGTACTTC
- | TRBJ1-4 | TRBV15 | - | CATSRDAQKNEKLFF | TGTGCCACCAGCAGAGATGCACAGAAGAATGAAAAACTGTTTTTT
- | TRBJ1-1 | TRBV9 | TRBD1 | CASSVEGTVDTEAFF | TGTGCCAGCAGCGTGGAAGGGACAGTGGACACTGAAGCTTTCTTT
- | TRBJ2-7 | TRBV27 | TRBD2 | CASSPSGRASYEQYF | TGTGCCAGCAGTCCCAGCGGGAGGGCCTCCTACGAGCAGTACTTC
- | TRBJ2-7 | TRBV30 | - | CAWSVSVYEQYF | TGTGCCTGGAGTGTTTCAGTCTACGAGCAGTACTTC
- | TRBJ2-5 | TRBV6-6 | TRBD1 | CASSYGTGVVETQYF | TGTGCCAGCAGTTATGGGACAGGGGTGGTGGAGACCCAGTACTTC
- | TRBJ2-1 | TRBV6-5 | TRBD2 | CASRRDYPTYNEQFF | TGTGCCTCTCGTCGGGACTATCCCACCTACAATGAGCAGTTCTTC
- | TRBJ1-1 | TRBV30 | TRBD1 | CAWSGGTVNTEAFF | TGTGCCTGGAGTGGGGGGACAGTCAACACTGAAGCTTTCTTT
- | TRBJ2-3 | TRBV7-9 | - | CASSLAPGGWDTQYF | TGTGCCAGCAGCTTAGCGCCCGGGGGTTGGGATACGCAGTATTTT
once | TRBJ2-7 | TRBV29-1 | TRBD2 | CSVETEREGTYEQYF | TGCAGCGTTGAAACTGAGCGGGAGGGGACCTACGAGCAGTACTTC
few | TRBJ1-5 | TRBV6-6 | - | CASSPVGGNQPQHF | TGTGCCAGCAGTCCGGTAGGAGGCAATCAGCCCCAGCATTTT
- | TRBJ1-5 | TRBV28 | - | CASSLNGGGQPQHF | TGTGCCAGCAGTTTGAATGGGGGGGGACAGCCCCAGCATTTT
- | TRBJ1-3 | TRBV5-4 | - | CASSLDNRRGSGNTIYF | TGTGCCAGCAGCTTGGATAACAGACGGGGCTCTGGAAACACCATATATTTT
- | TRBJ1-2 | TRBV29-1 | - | CSATQGDYGYTF | TGCAGCGCTACACAGGGCGACTATGGCTACACCTTC